Shown below are 20 T cell receptor beta chains from a single sample sequenced in a study of regulatory T cells in long-lasting Graves disease (dated by TCRdb to the early 2020s). The time point label, as the study defines it: persistent/refractory GD, antithyroid drugs over 5 years with positive TRAb. For both TCR sequencing and RNA sequencing, RNA was extracted from PBMCs using TRIzol. The library was prepared using multiplex PCR. The data were produced on an Illumina HiSeq 4000. To build TCR beta libraries, CDR3 regions were amplified by Arm-PCR using iRepertoire HTBI primers. The public reads were reanalyzed by TCRdb: fastp trimming at Q25, MiXCR alignment, in-frame beta chains only. One record per CDR3 amino acid sequence lists the most common genes and DNA. The sample has about 340,000 distinct CDR3 sequences on record, 15% to 20% of them singletons. The ten largest account for less than 35% of the sample.

The starting material was peripheral blood mononuclear cells (PBMCs), obtained when the disease was refractory, from a patient treated with antithyroid drugs. These receptor sequences come from a female donor with Graves disease.

The table lists this clonotype with a few counts. The rearrangement links TRBV20-1 to TRBJ2-7; D not certain. The CDR3 totals 12 residues. The germline CDR1 and CDR2 sequences are DFQATT and SNEGSKA (reference sequence). Trimming took off 1 base at V and 2 bases at J, with 6 bases between the two ends. Here the CDR3 DNA reads TGCAGTGCTAGAGTGGCAGCCTACGAGCAGTACTTC. As protein: CSARVAAYEQYF.

There are many counts of this clonotype. The chain's CDR3 is CASSPRVGQGLNTEAFF. The DNA for the CDR3 is TGTGCCAGCAGCCCTAGGGTTGGGCAGGGACTGAACACTGAAGCTTTCTTT. The rearrangement joins TRBV7-8 to TRBJ1-1, with D tentatively TRBD1 (5 bases). Trimming removed 5 bases from V and 0 bases from J, with 19 bases in between. The V gene's germline CDR1 is SGHVS and CDR2 FQNEAQ. The CDR3 extends over 17 amino acids.

This clonotype was seen repeatedly, ten times or more. The J gene is TRBJ1-1, the V gene TRBV12-3 or TRBV12-4, with D uncertain. Trimming cost V 3 bases and J 4 bases, with 9 bases left between them. CDR3 size: 13 residues. The CDR3: CASSFGIGTEAFF. The CDR3 region has the DNA TGTGCCAGCAGTTTCGGGATCGGCACTGAAGCTTTCTTT.

The chain combines TRBV10-2 with TRBJ2-7; TRBD2 agrees at 10 bases. CDR1 and CDR2 from the germline V gene are WSHSY and SAAADI. The length of the CDR3 is 13 residues. The V segment lost 6 bases and the J segment 4 bases; nucleotides outside the gene matches: 3. CDR3 sequence: CASSVGLAYEQYF. The CDR3 nucleotides are TGCGCCAGCAGCGTGGGACTAGCGTACGAGCAGTACTTC.

V usage is TRBV10-2 and J usage is TRBJ2-4, with D hard to call. In germline, CDR1 is WSHSY, CDR2 SAAADI. The germline V and J ends were trimmed by 0 bases and 0 bases, with 6 bases remaining between them. The CDR3 is 15 residues long. The DNA of the CDR3 is TGCGCCAGCAGTGAGTCGCGGATAGCCAAAAACATTCAGTACTTC. Translation: CASSESRIAKNIQYF.

This clonotype came up a few times. The V and J genes are TRBV27 and TRBJ2-7; 9 nucleotides line up with TRBD2. V gave up 2 bases and J gave up 3 bases; unmatched junction bases: 5. This CDR3 has 15 residues. CDR1 and CDR2 from the germline V gene are MNHEY and SMNVEV (reference sequence). This CDR3 reads CASSLRPSGDYEQYF. The CDR3 region has the DNA TGTGCCAGCAGTTTAAGACCTAGCGGGGACTACGAGCAGTACTTC.

This clonotype was seen only a few times. This chain connects TRBV6-1 to TRBJ2-2; 8 bases line up with TRBD1. CDR1 is MNHNS and CDR2 is SASEGT in the germline V gene. The CDR3 contains 15 residues. J lost 3 bases, V lost 4 bases, and 4 bases had no gene match. The CDR3 loop is CASSATGVHTGELFF. The CDR3 DNA is TGTGCCAGCAGTGCGACAGGGGTCCACACCGGGGAGCTGTTTTTT.

Points on this clonotype: A single base separates this from a much larger clone, so it may be a read error. This rearrangement joins TRBV6-1 to TRBJ1-4; D is undetermined. The length of the CDR3 is 11 residues. Germline V gene data show CDR1 as MNHNS and CDR2 as SASEGT. Trimming stripped 3 bases from V and 13 bases from J, with 9 bases between. The CDR3 protein is CASSEPSTLFF. CDR3 DNA sequence: TGTGCCAGCAGTGAGCCCTCGACACTGTTTTTT.

The chain carries TRBV4-1 and TRBJ2-4; no clear D gene. V lost 4 bases, J lost 3 bases, and 10 bases lay in between. This CDR3 region has 14 residues. Germline CDR1 reads MGHRA; CDR2 reads YSYEKL. CDR3 sequence reads: CASSRDMGKNIQYF. CDR3 nucleotide sequence: TGCGCCAGCAGCCGAGACATGGGCAAAAACATTCAGTACTTC.

This clonotype occurred a few times. The chain is built from TRBV9 and TRBJ1-1, with 8 bases aligning to TRBD1. The trim removed 0 bases at V and 3 bases at J, leaving 4 bases unmatched. CDR3 size: 15 residues. Germline CDR1 is SGDLS and CDR2 is YYNGEE. CDR3 in amino acids: CASSVVTGAYTEAFF. CDR3 coding DNA: TGTGCCAGCAGCGTAGTGACAGGGGCATACACTGAAGCTTTCTTT. Drawing the rest from reference TRBV9 and TRBJ1-1, the complete variable domain is DSGVTQTPKHLITATGQRVTLRCSPRSGDLSVYWYQQSLDQGLQFLIQYYNGEERAKGNILERFSAQQFPDLHSELNLSSLELGDSALYFCASSVVTGAYTEAFFGQGTRLTVV.

V gene TRBV20-1 combines with J gene TRBJ2-7, with TRBD1 matching over 7 bases. Germline CDR1 reads DFQATT; CDR2 reads SNEGSKA (reference sequence). The length of the CDR3 is 15 residues. The V segment lost 5 bases and the J segment 0 bases; nucleotides outside the gene matches: 10. CDR3 amino acids: CSAPRTGQSSYEQYF. The CDR3 DNA is TGCAGTGCTCCTAGGACAGGCCAGAGCTCCTACGAGCAGTACTTC.

This clonotype appeared many times. The chain links TRBV2 to TRBJ2-5; D unclear. The CDR3 spans 13 residues. The germline gives CDR1 SNHLY, CDR2 FYNNEI. Trimming took 5 bases from V and 9 from J, leaving 16 bases between them. The CDR3 loop is CASSPRPNLAQYF. The DNA of the CDR3 is TGTGCCAGCAGTCCTCGGCCGAACTTGGCCCAGTACTTC.

Only a few counts were recorded for this clonotype. CDR3 DNA: TGCGCCAGCAGCCAGGCTCACAGGGGGGGCAAAAACATTCAGTACTTC. Its protein product is CASSQAHRGGKNIQYF. V is TRBV4-1 and J is TRBJ2-4; tentatively, D is TRBD1 (8 bases). In germline, CDR1 is MGHRA, CDR2 YSYEKL. The ends were cut back, 3 bases at V and 3 bases at J, with 15 bases in the middle. CDR3 length: 16 residues.

The chain is built from TRBV3-1 and TRBJ1-1; D perhaps matches TRBD1 (5 bases). This CDR3 contains 14 residues. Trimming took 6 bases from V and 0 from J, leaving 11 bases between them. Germline CDR1 is LGHDT and CDR2 is YNNKEL (reference sequence). CDR3 amino acids: CASSNQGMNTEAFF. In nucleotides, the CDR3 is TGTGCCAGCAGTAACCAGGGTATGAACACTGAAGCTTTCTTT. The variable domain in full, completed from reference TRBV3-1 and TRBJ1-1, reads DTAVSQTPKYLVTQMGNDKSIKCEQNLGHDTMYWYKQDSKKFLKIMFSYNNKELIINETVPNRFSPKSPDKAHLNLHINSLELGDSAVYFCASSNQGMNTEAFFGQGTRLTVV.

This clonotype appeared a few times. The chain has TRBV11-2 and TRBJ2-5; possible D gene TRBD1, 7 bases. V was clipped by 3 bases and J by 5 bases, with 16 bases between them. The CDR3 has 15 residues. CDR1 is SGHAT, CDR2 FQNNGV, per germline. The CDR3 sequence: CASSFPGGPGETQYF. The CDR3 DNA sequence: TGTGCCAGCAGCTTTCCAGGGGGGCCCGGGGAGACCCAGTACTTC. The whole variable domain, remainder taken from reference TRBV11-2 and TRBJ2-5, is EAGVAQSPRYKIIEKRQSVAFWCNPISGHATLYWYQQILGQGPKLLIQFQNNGVVDDSQLPKDRFSAERLKGVDSTLKIQPAKLEDSAVYLCASSFPGGPGETQYFGPGTRLLVL.

The chain links TRBV6-1 to TRBJ2-3; D is perhaps TRBD2 (5 bases). Germline CDR1 MNHNS, CDR2 SASEGT. The CDR3 length is 13 residues. V dropped 0 bases and J dropped 8 bases, with 9 bases sitting between them. The CDR3 is CASSEARGGTQYF. In DNA, the CDR3 is TGTGCCAGCAGTGAAGCGCGCGGAGGTACGCAGTATTTT.

This clonotype came up a few times. This could be a read error, since a much larger clone is one nucleotide away. The chain links TRBV2 to TRBJ1-6, with no clear D. The DNA matches TRBJ1-1 better at its end, which makes the J call doubtful. CDR3 length: 13 residues. Per germline, CDR1 SNHLY and CDR2 FYNNEI. CDR3 in DNA: TGTGCCAGCAGTGAAGATCGGGGAGAGGGCGCTTTCTTT. Its translation is CASSEDRGEGAFF.

The chain has TRBV2 and TRBJ2-2, with 7 bases fitting TRBD1. Per germline, CDR1 SNHLY and CDR2 FYNNEI. The trim removed 7 bases at V and 4 bases at J, leaving 6 bases unmatched. CDR3 length: 14 residues. The CDR3, as DNA: TGTGCCAGCACGAGGGGGCCGCGCACCGGGGAGCTGTTTTTT. Amino acid sequence: CASTRGPRTGELFF. Full variable domain (missing parts from reference TRBV2 and TRBJ2-2): EPEVTQTPSHQVTQMGQEVILRCVPISNHLYFYWYRQILGQKVEFLVSFYNNEISEKSEIFDDQFSVERPDGSNFTLKIRSTKLEDSAMYFCASTRGPRTGELFFGEGSRLTVL.

This clonotype came up a few times. The J gene is TRBJ2-7, the V gene TRBV10-3; 9 nucleotides align to TRBD1. The J segment lost 1 base and the V segment lost 3 bases, leaving 4 bases of the junction unmatched. Per germline, CDR1 ENHRY and CDR2 SYGVKD. CDR3 length: 15 residues. For the CDR3, the DNA is TGTGCCATCAGTGAAGAGACAGGGGGTTCCTACGAGCAGTACTTC. Residues: CAISEETGGSYEQYF.

This clonotype turned up a few times. This sequence joins TRBV19 and TRBJ1-1; TRBD1 matches at 7 bases. This CDR3 contains 13 residues. The trim removed 5 bases at V and 4 bases at J, leaving 4 bases unmatched. Germline V gene sequence: CDR1 LNHDA, CDR2 SQIVND (reference sequence). CDR3 coding DNA: TGTGCCAGTAGTCGCCGACAGGGCACTGAAGCTTTCTTT. Its protein product is CASSRRQGTEAFF.